This T cell receptor (beta chain) is from a study of blood T cells in healthy people across ages. Overall study findings and caveats: The study found more naive CD4+ cells and higher diversity in long-lived than aged donors.

V lost 1 base and J lost 8; bases outside the gene matches: 10. This CDR3 has 17 residues. Germline CDR1 and CDR2: SGHTA and FQGTGA. This clonotype was seen ten or more times. What it recognizes is unknown. It was with a sample-barcoded 5' primer and a J-beta primer mix that a second PCR of roughly 7 to 11 cycles was run. Tagging of each cDNA molecule was performed by a template-switch adaptor with 12 random nucleotides. From each sample, at least 3 million paired-end reads containing CDR3 were obtained. TCRdb processed the 5' RACE reads anew with MiXCR; each CDR3 protein has one entry. The repertoire includes about 620,000 distinct CDR3 sequences, over 40% of them detected once, and roughly 14% sits in the top ten.

The source material was blood. The gene calls are TRBV7-3 and TRBJ2-1; 11 nucleotides align to TRBD1. The TCR comes from a woman over 75 in good health. The CDR3 region is CASSLSGTGGLGYEQFF. The CDR3 DNA follows: TGTGCCAGCAGCTTAAGTGGGACAGGGGGTCTGGGATATGAGCAGTTCTTC.